This TCR beta chain was sequenced for a study of T cell responses to AZD1222 COVID-19 vaccine. Unmatched junction bases numbered 9, after V lost 2 bases and J lost 5 bases. From germline, CDR1 is MNHNY and CDR2 SVGAGI (reference sequence). The CDR3 spans 16 residues. Some clones are missing from TCRdb's copy, which holds only in-frame ones; the method was immunoSEQ multiplex PCR. The table lists about 75,000 clones, about 91% of them singletons. The source was peripheral blood, collected 28 days after the second dose of the MenACWY control vaccine. This TCR was sampled from an adult who received the MenACWY meningococcal vaccine as a control. The chain carries TRBV6-6 and TRBJ2-3; TRBD2 matches at 8 bases. Here the CDR3 reads CASSYSSAGGQDTQYF. In DNA, the CDR3 is TGTGCCAGCAGTTACAGTTCGGCGGGGGGTCAAGATACGCAGTATTTT.